This T cell receptor (beta chain) is from a study of blood T cells in healthy people across ages (dated by TCRdb to between 2014 and 2016). In terms of the full investigation: In model experiments, roughly one uniquely barcoded TCR beta cDNA molecule per two T cells was captured by template switching. The study measured age-related changes in TCR beta repertoire diversity using deep sequencing normalized with unique cDNA molecular identifiers. Donors were grouped into four age groups: young (average about 15 years), middle-aged (39), aged (roughly 62) and long-lived (82). To avoid experimental bias, donors of different ages were distributed randomly across sequencing lanes. Two additional independent replicas of 1 million unique cDNA reads from the same blood draw were analyzed for two donors (one aged 18 to 30 and one aged 80 or older).

The library was generated by 5' RACE. For sequencing, an Illumina HiSeq 2500 was employed. A second PCR of roughly 7 to 12 cycles was run with a J-beta primer mix and a sample-barcoded 5' primer. Each TCR beta cDNA molecule received a unique molecular identifier from a template-switch 5' adaptor carrying 12 random nucleotides. Each sample yielded at least 2.5 million CDR3-containing paired-end reads. First-strand cDNA synthesis was performed from all RNA using the Mint cDNA synthesis kit, with priming by a TRBC-specific oligonucleotide. After uracil-DNA glycosylase treatment, a first 18-cycle PCR used universal primers M1SS and BC2_uni_R on all cDNA. Under the source paper's analysis protocol: For normalization, 1 million high-quality reads were randomly selected from each sample, with every read carrying a distinct molecular identifier. Instead of being binned into consensus sequences, reads that shared molecular identifiers were thrown out. MiTCR, set to a Q25 quality threshold and the strictest error-elimination algorithm, was used for CDR3 identification, clonotype clustering and error correction. A nonparametric unseen species model with Euler transformation was used to estimate lower-bound total TCR beta diversity. TCRdb trimmed public reads at Q25 via fastp, called clones via MiXCR and kept in-frame beta chains. Records with the same CDR3 protein are collapsed into one entry carrying the most frequent genes and DNA. The V and J calls shown here were made by TCRdb, not taken from the authors' results. The table for this sample lists hundreds of thousands of distinct CDR3 sequences; approximately 40% of them were counted only once. In total, the top ten clones hold about 32% of the sample.

What the study reported, not specific to this receptor: Bulk unsorted PBMC profiling prevented conclusive comparison of naive and antigen-experienced compartments. There was a strong correlation between observed TCR beta diversity and the percentage of naive T cells measured by flow cytometry. As age increased, observed TCR beta diversity per million T cells dropped in a roughly linear way, and a significant reduction was already evident by age 40. Estimates of total diversity from one million sequenced T cells were regarded as lower bounds and underestimates. Compared with the aged group, the long-lived group had more naive CD4+ T cells, fewer expanded clones and increased TCR diversity, suggesting age selection. Because donor CMV infection status was unknown, age-related changes in expanded clonotypes were potentially confounded.

Systemically healthy Caucasian individuals from Russia, some 40 in total and aged roughly 6 to 95 years, were included as donors. Around 9.9 milliliters of peripheral blood were collected from each donor into EDTA-treated Vacutainer tubes. Ficoll-Paque density-gradient centrifugation was used to isolate PBMCs, with at least 7 million per sample. Trizol reagent was used to extract total RNA from the PBMCs, yielding at least 5 micrograms per sample. For every donor, an aliquot of PBMCs went through flow cytometry to measure the percentages of naive CD45RAhigh/CD27high T cells. Turning to this clonotype: The target of this receptor is not known. The record has no base qualities; no much larger clone is one base away.

This receptor was taken from a man at least 80 years old in good health. Specimen: blood.

CDR3 reads: CASSQDPRPGDLKDIQYF. The nucleotide sequence is given as TGTGCCAGCAGCCAAGATCCCCGGCCAGGGGATTTAAAGGACATTCAGTACTTC. The chain employs TRBV4-2 and TRBJ2-4, with TRBD1 as a weak D call on 6 bases. V gives up 0 bases and J gives up 8 bases, and the segment between their germline ends measures 23 bases. The CDR3 goes from the cysteine to the phenylalanine over 18 residues. The entry retains the CDR3 DNA only, 54 bases that are in frame from base 1. From the germline V gene, CDR1 is LGHNA and CDR2 is YNFKEQ.